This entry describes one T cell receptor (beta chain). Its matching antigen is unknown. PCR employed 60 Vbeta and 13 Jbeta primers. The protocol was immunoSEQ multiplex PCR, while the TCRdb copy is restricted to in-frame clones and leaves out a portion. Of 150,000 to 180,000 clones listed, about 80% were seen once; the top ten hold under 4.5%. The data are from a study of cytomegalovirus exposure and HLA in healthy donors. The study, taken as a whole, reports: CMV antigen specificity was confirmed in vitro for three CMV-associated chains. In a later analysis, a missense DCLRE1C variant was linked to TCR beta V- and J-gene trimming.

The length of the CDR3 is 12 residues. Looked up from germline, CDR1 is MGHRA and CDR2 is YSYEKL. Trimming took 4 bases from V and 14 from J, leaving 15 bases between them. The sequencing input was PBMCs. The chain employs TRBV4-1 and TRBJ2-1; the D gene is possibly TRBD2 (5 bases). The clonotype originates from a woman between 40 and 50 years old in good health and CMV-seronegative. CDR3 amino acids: CASSPGGSSKFF. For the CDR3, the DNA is TGCGCCAGCAGCCCGGGCGGGTCTAGTAAGTTCTTC.